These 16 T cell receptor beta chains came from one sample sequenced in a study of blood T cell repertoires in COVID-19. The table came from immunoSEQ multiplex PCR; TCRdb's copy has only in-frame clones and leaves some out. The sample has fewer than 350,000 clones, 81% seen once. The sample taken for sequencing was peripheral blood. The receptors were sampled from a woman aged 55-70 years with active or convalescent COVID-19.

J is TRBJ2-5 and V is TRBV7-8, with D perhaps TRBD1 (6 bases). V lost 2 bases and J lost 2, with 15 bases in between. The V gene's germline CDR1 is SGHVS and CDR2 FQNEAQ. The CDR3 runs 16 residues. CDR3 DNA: TGTGCCAGCAGCTTACCGGGCCTCAGGGGTCAAGAGACCCAGTACTTC. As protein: CASSLPGLRGQETQYF.

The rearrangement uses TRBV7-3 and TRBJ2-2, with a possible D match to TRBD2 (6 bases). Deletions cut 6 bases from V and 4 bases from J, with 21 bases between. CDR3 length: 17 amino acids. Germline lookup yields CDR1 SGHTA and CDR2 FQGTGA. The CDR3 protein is CASSPLRGVAGTGELFF. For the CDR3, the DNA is TGTGCCAGCAGTCCCCTCCGCGGGGTTGCCGGCACCGGGGAGCTGTTTTTT.

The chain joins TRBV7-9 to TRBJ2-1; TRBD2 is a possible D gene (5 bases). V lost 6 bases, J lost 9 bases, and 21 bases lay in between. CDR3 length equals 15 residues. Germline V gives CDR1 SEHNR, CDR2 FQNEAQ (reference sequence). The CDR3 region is CASSASGGPPFEQFF. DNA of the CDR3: TGTGCCAGCAGTGCTTCTGGCGGGCCCCCCTTTGAGCAGTTCTTC.

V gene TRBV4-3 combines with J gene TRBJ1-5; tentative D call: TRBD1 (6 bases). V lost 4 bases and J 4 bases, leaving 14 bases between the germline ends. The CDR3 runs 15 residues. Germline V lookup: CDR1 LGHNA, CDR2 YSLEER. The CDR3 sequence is CASSRWGGANQPQHF. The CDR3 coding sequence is TGCGCCAGCAGCCGTTGGGGGGGGGCGAATCAGCCCCAGCATTTT.

The CDR3 sequence: CASRSSRSNQPQHF. The CDR3 DNA follows: TGTGCCAGCCGTTCGTCCAGGAGCAATCAGCCCCAGCATTTT. The J gene is TRBJ1-5, the V gene TRBV5-4; the D is unclear. This CDR3 is built from 14 residues. V was clipped by 7 bases and J by 1 base, with 12 bases between them. The germline CDR1 and CDR2 sequences are SGHNT and YYREEE (reference sequence).

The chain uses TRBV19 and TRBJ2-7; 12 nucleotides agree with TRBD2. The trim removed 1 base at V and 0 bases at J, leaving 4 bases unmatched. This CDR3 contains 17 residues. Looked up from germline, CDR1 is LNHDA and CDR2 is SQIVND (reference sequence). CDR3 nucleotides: TGTGCCAGTAGTATAGGAGGGACTAGCGGGTACTCCTACGAGCAGTACTTC. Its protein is CASSIGGTSGYSYEQYF.

CDR3 in amino acids: CASSRGRGVQETQYF. CDR3 coding DNA: TGTGCCAGCAGCCGCGGGAGGGGGGTACAAGAGACCCAGTACTTC. The J gene is TRBJ2-5, the V gene TRBV3-1 (or the pseudogene TRBV3-2); TRBD2 aligns across 9 bases. The trim removed 4 bases at V and 2 bases at J, leaving 5 bases unmatched. Germline CDR1 reads LGHDT; CDR2 reads YNNKEL (reference sequence). The CDR3 has 15 amino acids.

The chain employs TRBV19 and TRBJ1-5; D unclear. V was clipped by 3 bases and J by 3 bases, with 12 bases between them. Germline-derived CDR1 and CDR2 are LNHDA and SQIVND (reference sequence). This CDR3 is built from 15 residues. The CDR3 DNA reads TGTGCCAGTAGTATTTCTGTGACTTTCAATCAGCCCCAGCATTTT. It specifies CASSISVTFNQPQHF. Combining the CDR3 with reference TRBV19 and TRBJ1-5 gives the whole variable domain DGGITQSPKYLFRKEGQNVTLSCEQNLNHDAMYWYRQDPGQGLRLIYYSQIVNDFQKGDIAEGYSVSREKKESFPLTVTSAQKNPTAFYLCASSISVTFNQPQHFGDGTRLSIL.

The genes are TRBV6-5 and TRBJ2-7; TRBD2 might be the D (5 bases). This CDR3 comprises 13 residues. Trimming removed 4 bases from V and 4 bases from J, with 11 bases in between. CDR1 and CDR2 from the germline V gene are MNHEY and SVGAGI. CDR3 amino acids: CASSFARGYEQYF. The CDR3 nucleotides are TGTGCCAGCAGTTTCGCCCGGGGATACGAGCAGTACTTC.

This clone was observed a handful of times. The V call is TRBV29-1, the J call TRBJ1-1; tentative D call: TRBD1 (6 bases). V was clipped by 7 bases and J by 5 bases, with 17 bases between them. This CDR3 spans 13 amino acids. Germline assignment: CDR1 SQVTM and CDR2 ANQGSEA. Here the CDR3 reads CSARDIRRTEAFF. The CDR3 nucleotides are TGCAGCGCCCGGGACATACGGAGGACTGAAGCTTTCTTT.

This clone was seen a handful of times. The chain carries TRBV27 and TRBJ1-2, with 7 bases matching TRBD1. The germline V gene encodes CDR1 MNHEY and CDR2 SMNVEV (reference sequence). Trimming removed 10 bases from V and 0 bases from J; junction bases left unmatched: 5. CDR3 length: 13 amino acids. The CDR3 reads CAIWDSSNYGYTF. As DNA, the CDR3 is TGTGCCATCTGGGACAGCTCTAACTATGGCTACACCTTC.

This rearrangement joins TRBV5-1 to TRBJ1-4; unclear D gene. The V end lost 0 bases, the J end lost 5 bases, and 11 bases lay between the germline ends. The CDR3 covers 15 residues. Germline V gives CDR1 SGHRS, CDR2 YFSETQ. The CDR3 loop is CASSLARASNEKLFF. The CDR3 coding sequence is TGCGCCAGCAGCTTGGCCCGCGCTTCGAATGAAAAACTGTTTTTT. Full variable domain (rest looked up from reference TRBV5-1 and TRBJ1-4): KAGVTQTPRYLIKTRGQQVTLSCSPISGHRSVSWYQQTPGQGLQFLFEYFSETQRNKGNFPGRFSGRQFSNSRSEMNVSTLELGDSALYLCASSLARASNEKLFFGSGTQLSVL.

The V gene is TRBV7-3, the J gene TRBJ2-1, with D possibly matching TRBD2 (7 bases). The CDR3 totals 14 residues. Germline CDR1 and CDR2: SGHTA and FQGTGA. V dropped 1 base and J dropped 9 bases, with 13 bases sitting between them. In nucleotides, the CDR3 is TGTGCCAGCAGCTTAAGGACTAGAGGGGGTGAGCAGTTCTTC. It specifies CASSLRTRGGEQFF.

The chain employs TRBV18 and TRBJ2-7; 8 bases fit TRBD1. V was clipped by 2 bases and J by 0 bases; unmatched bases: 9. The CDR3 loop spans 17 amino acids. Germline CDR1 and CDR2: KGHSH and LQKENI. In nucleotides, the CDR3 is TGTGCCAGCTCACCAGCAATACAGGGGGACCCCTCCTACGAGCAGTACTTC. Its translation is CASSPAIQGDPSYEQYF. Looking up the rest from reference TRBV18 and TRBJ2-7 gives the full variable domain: NAGVMQNPRHLVRRRGQEARLRCSPMKGHSHVYWYRQLPEEGLKFMVYLQKENIIDESGMPKERFSAEFPKEGPSILRIQQVVRGDSAAYFCASSPAIQGDPSYEQYFGPGTRLTVT.

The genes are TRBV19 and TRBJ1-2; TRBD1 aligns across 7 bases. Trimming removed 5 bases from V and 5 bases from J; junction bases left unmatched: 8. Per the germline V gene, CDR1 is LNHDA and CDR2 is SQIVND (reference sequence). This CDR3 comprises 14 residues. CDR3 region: CASSPDRTLYGYTF. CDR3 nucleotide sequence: TGTGCCAGTAGTCCGGACAGGACTTTGTATGGCTACACCTTC.

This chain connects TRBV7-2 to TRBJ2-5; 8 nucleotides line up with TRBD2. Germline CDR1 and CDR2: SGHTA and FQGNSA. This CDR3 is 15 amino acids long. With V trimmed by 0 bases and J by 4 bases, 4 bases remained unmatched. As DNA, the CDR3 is TGTGCCAGCAGCTTAGCGTGGCTAGCGGGAGAGACCCAGTACTTC. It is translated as CASSLAWLAGETQYF.